These 21 T cell receptor beta chains were sequenced from one sample in a study of blood T cell repertoires in COVID-19. The protocol was immunoSEQ multiplex PCR, while the TCRdb copy is restricted to in-frame clones and leaves out a portion. The table has roughly 120,000 clones, roughly three quarters seen once. Material for sequencing was peripheral blood. Every receptor here comes from a human donor in a cohort sampled during active COVID-19.

The chain has TRBV19 and TRBJ2-7; D is unclear. The V gene lost 5 bases and the J gene lost 1 base, with 12 bases spanning the gap. This CDR3 has 14 amino acids. The V gene's germline CDR1 is LNHDA and CDR2 SQIVND (reference sequence). CDR3 DNA: TGTGCCAGTAGTTTATCCGGGTCTTCCTACGAGCAGTACTTC. This encodes CASSLSGSSYEQYF.

The chain recombines TRBV19 with TRBJ2-1; maybe TRBD1 (7 bases). The CDR3 loop spans 13 amino acids. In germline, CDR1 is LNHDA, CDR2 SQIVND (reference sequence). With 7 bases removed from V and 5 bases from J, the gap between germline ends came to 12 bases. CDR3 coding DNA: TGTGCCAGTACCCAGGGGGGTAACAATGAGCAGTTCTTC. Protein product: CASTQGGNNEQFF.

V usage is TRBV19 and J usage is TRBJ2-1; 9 nucleotides align to TRBD1. The CDR3 is 15 amino acids. The germline gives CDR1 LNHDA, CDR2 SQIVND (reference sequence). V lost 3 bases, J lost 2 bases, and 2 bases stayed unmatched. CDR3 DNA sequence: TGTGCCAGTAGTATCACAGGGGGCACCTACAATGAGCAGTTCTTC. Its protein is CASSITGGTYNEQFF.

This chain connects TRBV27 to TRBJ2-7; the match to TRBD2 covers 7 bases. The CDR3 length is 14 residues. The germline CDR1 and CDR2 sequences are MNHEY and SMNVEV (reference sequence). V shed 5 bases and J 1 base; nucleotides not matched to a gene: 5. This CDR3 reads CASSPSGGSYEQYF. DNA for the CDR3: TGTGCCAGCAGTCCTTCGGGGGGTTCCTACGAGCAGTACTTC.

The V and J genes are TRBV5-5 and TRBJ1-1; the D is unclear. Germline CDR1 is SGHKS and CDR2 is YYEKEE (reference sequence). The CDR3 consists of 14 residues. V lost 2 bases, J lost 1 base, and 9 bases lay in between. The CDR3 sequence: CASSFPGRNTEAFF. The DNA of the CDR3 is TGTGCCAGCAGCTTTCCCGGGAGGAACACTGAAGCTTTCTTT.

The CDR3 DNA reads TGTGCCAGCAGTTGGGGGGGAGGGCGCGGTAATTCACCCCTCCACTTT. Translated, it gives CASSWGGGRGNSPLHF. The chain recombines TRBV6-5 with TRBJ1-6, with D tentatively TRBD1 (5 bases). The CDR3 consists of 16 residues. Per germline, CDR1 MNHEY and CDR2 SVGAGI. The V end was cut by 4 bases, the J end by 6 bases, with 16 bases between.

The chain uses TRBV6-5 and TRBJ2-3; perhaps TRBD2 as D (5 bases). The length of the CDR3 is 14 residues. Germline CDR1 MNHEY, CDR2 SVGAGI. Trimming cost V 5 bases and J 5 bases, with 14 bases left between them. The CDR3 coding sequence is TGTGCCAGCAGTCAGGACGGGGTCCTAGATACGCAGTATTTT. Translating it yields CASSQDGVLDTQYF.

This CDR3 is CASSDTGSGNTIYF. In nucleotides, the CDR3 is TGTGCCAGCAGTGATACAGGGTCTGGAAACACCATATATTTT. The chain joins TRBV6-1 to TRBJ1-3; possibly TRBD1 for D (6 bases). This CDR3 is built from 14 residues. The V gene's germline CDR1 is MNHNS and CDR2 SASEGT. V lost 3 bases and J 1 base, leaving 7 bases between the germline ends.

The chain links TRBV28 to TRBJ2-3; D perhaps matches TRBD2 (5 bases). V was trimmed by 5 bases and J by 3 bases, leaving 18 bases between them. The CDR3 loop spans 16 amino acids. Germline V CDR1 and CDR2: MDHEN, SYDVKM. The CDR3 sequence: CASSPTRTGTTDTQYF. The CDR3 region has the DNA TGTGCCAGCAGTCCCACCAGGACGGGAACGACAGATACGCAGTATTTT. Based on the CDR3 plus reference TRBV28 and TRBJ2-3, the full variable domain is DVKVTQSSRYLVKRTGEKVFLECVQDMDHENMFWYRQDPGLGLRLIYFSYDVKMKEKGDIPEGYSVSREKKERFSLILESASTNQTSMYLCASSPTRTGTTDTQYFGPGTRLTVL.

This clone came up many times. The chain couples TRBV28 to TRBJ1-5, with D unclear. CDR3 length: 15 residues. Germline V gene lookup returns CDR1 MDHEN and CDR2 SYDVKM. Trimming took off 2 bases at V and 2 bases at J, with 10 bases between the two ends. The CDR3 DNA reads TGTGCCAGCAGTTTAGCTCGGTATGGCAATCAGCCCCAGCATTTT. It specifies CASSLARYGNQPQHF.

The V gene is TRBV6-5, the J gene TRBJ1-1; TRBD1 agrees at 9 bases. The V gene end was trimmed by 8 bases and the J gene end by 6 bases; junction bases not matched to a gene: 10. The CDR3 is 14 amino acids. In germline, CDR1 is MNHEY, CDR2 SVGAGI. The CDR3 region has the DNA TGTGCCAGCCGCTGGGACAGGGTATTTCCTGAAGCTTTCTTT. As protein: CASRWDRVFPEAFF.

This chain joins TRBV7-6 and TRBJ2-7, with 7 bases that match TRBD1. J gave up 7 bases and V 4 bases, and 4 bases lay outside the gene matches. Germline CDR1 is SGHVS and CDR2 is FNYEAQ. The CDR3 has 12 amino acids. CDR3 sequence reads: CASSSQQGEQYF. Here the CDR3 DNA reads TGTGCCAGCAGCTCCCAACAGGGGGAGCAGTACTTC.

The chain couples TRBV19 to TRBJ1-5; the D is unclear. Trimming stripped 1 base from V and 6 bases from J, with 10 bases between. The CDR3 has 14 residues. Looked up from germline, CDR1 is LNHDA and CDR2 is SQIVND (reference sequence). This CDR3 is CASSIGAVSQPQHF. CDR3 in DNA: TGTGCCAGTAGTATAGGGGCAGTGAGTCAGCCCCAGCATTTT.

V gene TRBV4-1 combines with J gene TRBJ1-1; 7 bases line up with TRBD1. The germline V gene encodes CDR1 MGHRA and CDR2 YSYEKL. V gave up 4 bases and J gave up 4 bases; unmatched junction bases: 12. This CDR3 comprises 16 residues. The CDR3 region is CASSRPWGQLSTEAFF. The CDR3 region has the DNA TGCGCCAGCAGCCGCCCATGGGGACAGCTGAGCACTGAAGCTTTCTTT.

This chain links TRBV7-2 with TRBJ1-1; D possibly corresponds to TRBD1 (6 bases). This CDR3 is 13 amino acids long. The ends were cut back, 1 base at V and 9 bases at J, with 12 bases in the middle. The germline CDR1 and CDR2 sequences are SGHTA and FQGNSA. The CDR3 loop reads CASSLDSGTKAFF. CDR3 sequence (DNA): TGTGCCAGCAGCTTAGACTCCGGGACAAAAGCTTTCTTT.

This clone has more than one count but fewer than ten. The chain is built from TRBV10-3 and TRBJ1-3; D is undetermined. CDR1 ENHRY and CDR2 SYGVKD come from the germline V gene. V was shortened by 10 bases and J by 0 bases, with 7 bases between the two germline ends. The CDR3 sequence is 12 residues long. DNA of the CDR3: TGTGCCACCCGGTCCTCTGGAAACACCATATATTTT. It is translated as CATRSSGNTIYF.

The chain recombines TRBV15 with TRBJ2-7; maybe TRBD1 (5 bases). The CDR3 totals 14 residues. Trimming stripped 3 bases from V and 3 bases from J, with 12 bases between. Germline loops: CDR1 LNHNV, CDR2 YYDKDF (reference sequence). The CDR3: CATSRQGFDYEQYF. CDR3 nucleotide sequence: TGTGCCACCAGCAGGCAGGGATTCGACTACGAGCAGTACTTC. The whole variable domain, filled in from reference TRBV15 and TRBJ2-7, reads DAMVIQNPRYQVTQFGKPVTLSCSQTLNHNVMYWYQQKSSQAPKLLFHYYDKDFNNEADTPDNFQSRRPNTSFCFLDIRSPGLGDTAMYLCATSRQGFDYEQYFGPGTRLTVT.

The chain combines TRBV9 with TRBJ2-7; 7 bases agree with TRBD1. The V gene end was trimmed by 4 bases and the J gene end by 3 bases; junction bases not matched to a gene: 1. Germline V CDR1 and CDR2: SGDLS, YYNGEE. This CDR3 has 12 residues. Here the CDR3 DNA reads TGTGCCAGCAGCCCAGGGGGCTACGAGCAGTACTTC. Translation: CASSPGGYEQYF.

The chain employs TRBV19 and TRBJ2-3; D is possibly TRBD2 (5 bases). The CDR3 consists of 14 residues. The germline V gene has CDR1 LNHDA and CDR2 SQIVND (reference sequence). Deletions cut 3 bases from V and 3 bases from J, with 10 bases between. The CDR3 DNA is TGTGCCAGTAGTATGACCCCGGGGACAGATACGCAGTATTTT. Its translation: CASSMTPGTDTQYF.

The chain combines TRBV2 with TRBJ1-1; D perhaps matches TRBD1 (5 bases). CDR1 is SNHLY, CDR2 FYNNEI, per germline. The CDR3 totals 13 residues. With 6 bases removed from V and 3 bases from J, the gap between germline ends came to 11 bases. CDR3 sequence: CASRSDSYTEAFF. Written as DNA, the CDR3 is TGTGCCAGCAGATCTGACAGCTACACTGAAGCTTTCTTT.

This clone was seen a handful of times. The chain employs TRBV4-2 and TRBJ2-7, with 11 nucleotides matching TRBD2. CDR1 and CDR2 (germline): LGHNA, YNFKEQ. J lost 3 bases, V lost 0 bases, and 7 bases had no gene match. The CDR3 is made up of 17 amino acids. The CDR3 DNA reads TGTGCCAGCAGCCAAGAGATAACTAGCGGGGGAATCTACGAGCAGTACTTC. It yields the protein CASSQEITSGGIYEQYF.